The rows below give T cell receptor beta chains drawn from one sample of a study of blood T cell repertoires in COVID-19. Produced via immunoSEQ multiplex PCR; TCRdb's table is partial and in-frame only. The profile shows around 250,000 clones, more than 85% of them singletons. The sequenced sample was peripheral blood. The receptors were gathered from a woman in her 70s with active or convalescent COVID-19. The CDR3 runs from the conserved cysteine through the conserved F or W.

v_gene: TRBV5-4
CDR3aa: CASSPGLAGRETQYF

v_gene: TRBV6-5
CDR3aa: CASGQGASYEQYF

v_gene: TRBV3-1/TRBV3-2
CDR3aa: CASSQGTVTGNTIYF

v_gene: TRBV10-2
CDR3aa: CASSGQGRGYTF

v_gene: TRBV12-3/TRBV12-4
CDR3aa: CASRQGFAEAFF

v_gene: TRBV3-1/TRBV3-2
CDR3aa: CASSQDIGRGADTQYF

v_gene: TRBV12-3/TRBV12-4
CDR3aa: CASRTGFEQFF

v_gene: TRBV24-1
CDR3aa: CATSAGLRRIQETQYF

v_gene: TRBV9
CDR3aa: CASSGTGPTEAFF

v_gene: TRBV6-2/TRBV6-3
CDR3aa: CASSYGGGSSYGYTF

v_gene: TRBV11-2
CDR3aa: CASSSLQGFGYTF

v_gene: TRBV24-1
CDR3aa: CATSDFGSGRGGAPTGELFF

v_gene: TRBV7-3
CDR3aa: CASSSSGGYNEQFF

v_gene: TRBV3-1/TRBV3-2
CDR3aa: CASSPRDRGGNEQFF

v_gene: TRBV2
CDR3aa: CASSESTGTNSPLHF

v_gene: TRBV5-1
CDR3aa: CASSLGTTDQPQHF

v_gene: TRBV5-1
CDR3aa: CASSRDRGSEQYF

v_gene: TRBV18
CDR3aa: CASSQAAQETQYF

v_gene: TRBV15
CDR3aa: CATSRDSVGGAYTF

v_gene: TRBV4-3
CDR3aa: CASSQDQARGQETQYF

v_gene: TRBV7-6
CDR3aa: CASSLRDSGNTIYF

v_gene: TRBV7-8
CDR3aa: CASSPSYEQYF

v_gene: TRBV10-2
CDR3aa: CASSEQRNTEAFF

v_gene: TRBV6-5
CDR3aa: CASSTTDMNTEAFF

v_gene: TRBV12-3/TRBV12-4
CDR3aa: CASSSYTGELFF